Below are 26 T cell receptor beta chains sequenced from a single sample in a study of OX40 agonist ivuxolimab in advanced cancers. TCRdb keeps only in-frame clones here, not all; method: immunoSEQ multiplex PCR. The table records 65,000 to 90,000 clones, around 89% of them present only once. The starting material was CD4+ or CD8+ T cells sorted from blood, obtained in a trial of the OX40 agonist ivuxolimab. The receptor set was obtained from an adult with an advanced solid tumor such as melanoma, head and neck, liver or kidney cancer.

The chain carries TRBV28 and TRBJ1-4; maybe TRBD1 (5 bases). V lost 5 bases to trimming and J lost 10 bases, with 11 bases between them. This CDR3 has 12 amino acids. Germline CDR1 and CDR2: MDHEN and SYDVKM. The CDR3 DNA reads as TGTGCCAGCAGTCCCCCGAGGGGAAAACTGTTTTTT. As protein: CASSPPRGKLFF.

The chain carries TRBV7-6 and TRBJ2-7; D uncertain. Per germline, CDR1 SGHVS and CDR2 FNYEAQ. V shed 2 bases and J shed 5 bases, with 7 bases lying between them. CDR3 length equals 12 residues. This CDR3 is CASSLRANEQYF. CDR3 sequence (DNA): TGTGCCAGCAGCTTACGGGCGAACGAGCAGTACTTC.

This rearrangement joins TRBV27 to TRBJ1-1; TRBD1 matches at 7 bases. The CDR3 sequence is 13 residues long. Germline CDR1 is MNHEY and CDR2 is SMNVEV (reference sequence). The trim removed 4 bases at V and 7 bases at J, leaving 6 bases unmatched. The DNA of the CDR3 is TGTGCCAGCAGTTGGGCCAGGGGGAGTGAAGCTTTCTTT. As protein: CASSWARGSEAFF.

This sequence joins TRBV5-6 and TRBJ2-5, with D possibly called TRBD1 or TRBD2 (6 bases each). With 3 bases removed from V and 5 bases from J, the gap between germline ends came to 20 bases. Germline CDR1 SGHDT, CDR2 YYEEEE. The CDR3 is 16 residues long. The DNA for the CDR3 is TGTGCCAGCAGCTCCAGGGGTCTGGGAGGCCGGGAGACCCAGTACTTC. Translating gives CASSSRGLGGRETQYF.

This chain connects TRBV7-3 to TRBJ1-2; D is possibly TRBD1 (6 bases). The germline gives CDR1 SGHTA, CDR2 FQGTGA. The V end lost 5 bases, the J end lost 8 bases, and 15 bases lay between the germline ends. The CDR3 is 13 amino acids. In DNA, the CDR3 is TGTGCCAGCAGCCAGGGGCGTGGGCGGGGCTACACCTTC. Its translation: CASSQGRGRGYTF.

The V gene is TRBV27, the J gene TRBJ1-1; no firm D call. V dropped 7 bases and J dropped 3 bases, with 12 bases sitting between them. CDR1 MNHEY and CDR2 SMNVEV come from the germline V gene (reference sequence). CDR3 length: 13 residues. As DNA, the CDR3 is TGTGCCAGCAAACTCGCAGGTTACACTGAAGCTTTCTTT. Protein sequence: CASKLAGYTEAFF.

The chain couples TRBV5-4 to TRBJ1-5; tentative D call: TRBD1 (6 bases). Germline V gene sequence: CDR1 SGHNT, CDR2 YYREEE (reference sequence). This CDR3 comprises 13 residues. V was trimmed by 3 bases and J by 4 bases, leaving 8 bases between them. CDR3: CASSWDKNQPQHF. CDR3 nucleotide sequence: TGTGCCAGCAGCTGGGACAAGAATCAGCCCCAGCATTTT.

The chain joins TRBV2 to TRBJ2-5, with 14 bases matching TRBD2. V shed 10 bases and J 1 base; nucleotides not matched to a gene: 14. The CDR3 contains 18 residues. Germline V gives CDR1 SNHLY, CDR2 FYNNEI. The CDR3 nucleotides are TGTGCCACAAAGCGCGCGGGACTAGCGGGAGAATTCCAAGAGACCCAGTACTTC. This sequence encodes CATKRAGLAGEFQETQYF.

CDR3 protein: CASSERHRLTTDTQYF. As DNA, the CDR3 is TGTGCCAGCAGTGAACGGCATAGGCTCACCACAGATACGCAGTATTTT. The chain couples TRBV6-1 to TRBJ2-3; D is unresolved. Trimming pared 2 bases from V and 2 bases from J, leaving 14 bases between. Germline V lookup: CDR1 MNHNS, CDR2 SASEGT. The CDR3 extends over 16 amino acids.

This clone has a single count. In DNA form, the CDR3 reads TGTGCCAGCAGTTTTTGGGGAACTAGCACAGATACGCAGTATTTT. It yields the protein CASSFWGTSTDTQYF. The chain recombines TRBV28 with TRBJ2-3; no clear D gene. The CDR3 contains 15 residues. Germline values: CDR1 MDHEN, CDR2 SYDVKM. The V end lost 3 bases, the J end lost 0 bases, and 10 bases lay between the germline ends. The full variable domain, rest sourced from reference TRBV28 and TRBJ2-3, is DVKVTQSSRYLVKRTGEKVFLECVQDMDHENMFWYRQDPGLGLRLIYFSYDVKMKEKGDIPEGYSVSREKKERFSLILESASTNQTSMYLCASSFWGTSTDTQYFGPGTRLTVL.

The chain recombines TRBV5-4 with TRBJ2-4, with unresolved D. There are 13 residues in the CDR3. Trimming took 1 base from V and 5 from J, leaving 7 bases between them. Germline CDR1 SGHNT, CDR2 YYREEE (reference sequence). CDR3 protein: CASSLWAENIQYF. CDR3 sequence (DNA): TGTGCCAGCAGCTTGTGGGCGGAAAACATTCAGTACTTC.

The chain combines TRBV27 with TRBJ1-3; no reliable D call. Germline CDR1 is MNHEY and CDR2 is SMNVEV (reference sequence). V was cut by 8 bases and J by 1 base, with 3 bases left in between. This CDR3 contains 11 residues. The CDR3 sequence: CASDSGNTIYF. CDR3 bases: TGTGCCAGCGATTCTGGAAACACCATATATTTT.

The CDR3 sequence: CASSLVGGSSYEQYF. CDR3 in DNA: TGCGCCAGCAGCTTGGTGGGAGGAAGCTCCTACGAGCAGTACTTC. The chain links TRBV5-1 to TRBJ2-7; D may be TRBD2 (6 bases). Germline V lookup: CDR1 SGHRS, CDR2 YFSETQ. This CDR3 is built from 15 residues. V was pared by 0 bases and J by 0 bases, with 10 bases between.

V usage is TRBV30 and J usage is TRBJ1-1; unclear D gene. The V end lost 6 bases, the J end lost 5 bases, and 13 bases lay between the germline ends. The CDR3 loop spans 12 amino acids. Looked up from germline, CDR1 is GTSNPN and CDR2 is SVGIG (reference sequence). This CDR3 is CACQLDRTEAFF. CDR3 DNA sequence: TGTGCCTGTCAATTGGATCGTACTGAAGCTTTCTTT.

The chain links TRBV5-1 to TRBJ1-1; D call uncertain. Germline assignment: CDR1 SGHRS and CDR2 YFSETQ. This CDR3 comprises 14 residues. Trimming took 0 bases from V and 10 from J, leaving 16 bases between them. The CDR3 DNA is TGCGCCAGCAGCTTGGAGGCAGGAGCCGAGGGAGCTTTCTTT. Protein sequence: CASSLEAGAEGAFF.

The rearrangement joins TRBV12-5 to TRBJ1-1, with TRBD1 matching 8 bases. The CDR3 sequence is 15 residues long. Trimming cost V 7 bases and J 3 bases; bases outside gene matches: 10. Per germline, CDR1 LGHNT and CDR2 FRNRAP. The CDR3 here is CASAPTGGSDTEAFF. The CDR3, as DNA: TGTGCTAGTGCCCCAACAGGGGGTTCGGACACTGAAGCTTTCTTT.

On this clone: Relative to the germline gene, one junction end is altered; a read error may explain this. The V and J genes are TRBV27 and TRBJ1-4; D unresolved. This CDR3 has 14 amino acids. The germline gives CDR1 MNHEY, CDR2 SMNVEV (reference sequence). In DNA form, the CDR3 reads TGTGTCAGCAGTTTAACCCAAGGCCTAGAAAAACTGTTTTTT. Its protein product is CVSSLTQGLEKLFF. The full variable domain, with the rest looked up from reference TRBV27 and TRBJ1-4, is EAQVTQNPRYLITVTGKKLTVTCSQNMNHEYMSWYRQDPGLGLRQIYYSMNVEVTDKGDVPEGYKVSRKEKRNFPLILESPSPNQTSLYFCVSSLTQGLEKLFFGSGTQLSVL.

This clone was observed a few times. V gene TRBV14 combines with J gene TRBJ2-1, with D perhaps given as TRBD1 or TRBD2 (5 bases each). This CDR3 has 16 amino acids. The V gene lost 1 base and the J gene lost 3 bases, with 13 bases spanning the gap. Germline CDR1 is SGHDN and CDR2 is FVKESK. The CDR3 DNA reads TGTGCCAGCAGCCAAGGAGGGGTCTTTTACTACAATGAGCAGTTCTTC. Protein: CASSQGGVFYYNEQFF.

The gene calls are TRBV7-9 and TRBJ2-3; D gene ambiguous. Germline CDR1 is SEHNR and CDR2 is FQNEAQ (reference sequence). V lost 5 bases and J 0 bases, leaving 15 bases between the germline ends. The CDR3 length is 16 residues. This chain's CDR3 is CASSPIVQVSTDTQYF. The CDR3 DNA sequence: TGTGCCAGCAGCCCCATCGTGCAAGTCAGCACAGATACGCAGTATTTT.

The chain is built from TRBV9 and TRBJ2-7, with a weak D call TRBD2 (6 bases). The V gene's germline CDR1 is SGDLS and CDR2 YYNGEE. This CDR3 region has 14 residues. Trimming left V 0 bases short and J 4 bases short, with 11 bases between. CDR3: CASSVELAGYEQYF. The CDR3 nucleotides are TGTGCCAGCAGCGTAGAACTAGCAGGGTACGAGCAGTACTTC.

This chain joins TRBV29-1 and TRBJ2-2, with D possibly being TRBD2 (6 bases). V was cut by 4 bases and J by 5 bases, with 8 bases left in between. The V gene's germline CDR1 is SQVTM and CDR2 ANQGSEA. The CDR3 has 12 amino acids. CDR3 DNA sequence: TGCAGCGTTGTGGGGGGAACCGGGGAGCTGTTTTTT. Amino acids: CSVVGGTGELFF.

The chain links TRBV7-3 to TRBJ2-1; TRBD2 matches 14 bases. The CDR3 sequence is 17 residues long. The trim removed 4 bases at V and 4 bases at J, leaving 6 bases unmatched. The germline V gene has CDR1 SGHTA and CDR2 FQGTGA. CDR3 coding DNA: TGTGCCAGCAGCTCAGGGACTAGCGGGAGAGAGTACAATGAGCAGTTCTTC. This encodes CASSSGTSGREYNEQFF.

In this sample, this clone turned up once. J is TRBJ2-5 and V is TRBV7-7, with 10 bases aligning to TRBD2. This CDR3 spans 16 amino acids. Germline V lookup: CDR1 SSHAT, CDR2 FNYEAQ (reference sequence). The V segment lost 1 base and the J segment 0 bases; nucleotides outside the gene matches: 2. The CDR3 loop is CASSLGLAGNQETQYF. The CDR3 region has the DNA TGTGCCAGCAGCTTAGGACTAGCGGGCAACCAAGAGACCCAGTACTTC.

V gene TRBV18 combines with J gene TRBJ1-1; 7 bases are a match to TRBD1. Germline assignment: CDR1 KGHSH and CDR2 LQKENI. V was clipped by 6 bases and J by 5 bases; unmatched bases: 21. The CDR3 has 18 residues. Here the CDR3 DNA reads TGTGCCAGCTCGAGGCCCGGACAGGAAGAGGGGATGGGTACTGAAGCTTTCTTT. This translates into CASSRPGQEEGMGTEAFF.

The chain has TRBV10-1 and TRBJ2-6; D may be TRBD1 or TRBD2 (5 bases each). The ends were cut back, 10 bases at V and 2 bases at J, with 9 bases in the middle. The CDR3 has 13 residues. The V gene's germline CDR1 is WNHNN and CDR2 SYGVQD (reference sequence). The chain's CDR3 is CATGRTGANVLTF. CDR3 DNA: TGCGCCACGGGACGGACTGGGGCCAACGTCCTGACTTTC.

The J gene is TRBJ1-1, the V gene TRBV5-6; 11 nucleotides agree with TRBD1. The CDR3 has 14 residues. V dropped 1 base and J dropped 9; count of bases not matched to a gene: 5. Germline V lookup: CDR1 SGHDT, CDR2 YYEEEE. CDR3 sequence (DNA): TGTGCCAGCAGCTTGAGCGGGACAGGGGGACAAGCTTTCTTT. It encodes CASSLSGTGGQAFF.